This T cell receptor (beta chain) derives from a study of T cell responses to AZD1222 COVID-19 vaccine. TCRdb's copy holds only in-frame clones and misses some; the assay was immunoSEQ multiplex PCR. The sample consists of 95,000 to 120,000 clones, roughly nine tenths of them appearing once. Germline CDR1 is GTSNPN and CDR2 is SVGIG (reference sequence). The CDR3 covers 15 residues. Trimming took 0 bases from V and 10 from J, leaving 18 bases between them. This sequence joins TRBV30 and TRBJ1-4; tentatively, D is TRBD1 (5 bases). This TCR was sampled from an adult in good health. Sequences were derived from peripheral blood, sampled on day 0 of MenACWY control vaccination. The DNA of the CDR3 is TGTGCCTGGAGTGTAGGCGGGACCGGAGGACGAAAACTGTTTTTT. It yields the protein CAWSVGGTGGRKLFF.